This TCR beta chain was sequenced for a study of glioma-infiltrating T cells after dendritic cell vaccination. Study-wide context: Glioblastoma patients came from Phase I and II dendritic cell vaccination trials.

V lost 8 bases, J lost 2 bases, and 13 bases lay in between. Germline V lookup: CDR1 SNHLY, CDR2 FYNNEI. The CDR3 is 14 residues long. The method was immunoSEQ multiplex PCR; TCRdb's version includes in-frame clones alone and lacks a portion of them. The data hold 65,000 to 90,000 clones, with more than 65% observed a single time. Isocitrate dehydrogenase mutation was absent in all glioblastoma patients. The sequence was collected from a human donor with glioblastoma. J is TRBJ1-3 and V is TRBV2; perhaps TRBD1 as D (5 bases). The sample here was blood, taken before dendritic cell vaccination. The CDR3: CASGQGRAGNTIYF. The DNA for the CDR3 is TGTGCCAGCGGGCAGGGTCGAGCTGGAAACACCATATATTTT.